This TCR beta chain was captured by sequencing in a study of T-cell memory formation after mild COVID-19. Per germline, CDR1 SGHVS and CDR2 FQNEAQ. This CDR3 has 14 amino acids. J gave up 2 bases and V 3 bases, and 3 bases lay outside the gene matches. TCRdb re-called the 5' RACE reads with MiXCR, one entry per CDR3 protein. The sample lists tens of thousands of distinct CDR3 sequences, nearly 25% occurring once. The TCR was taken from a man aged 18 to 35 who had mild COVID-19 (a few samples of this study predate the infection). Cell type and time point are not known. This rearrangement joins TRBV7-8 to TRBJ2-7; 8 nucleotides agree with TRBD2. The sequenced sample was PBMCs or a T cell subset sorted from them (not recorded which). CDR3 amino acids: CASSLGSGAYEQYF. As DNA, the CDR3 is TGTGCCAGCAGCTTGGGTAGCGGGGCCTACGAGCAGTACTTC.